This TCR beta chain originates from a study of monozygotic twins with inflammatory bowel disease. CDR1 and CDR2 from the germline V gene are SGHRS and YFSETQ. The CDR3 runs to 15 residues. After re-calling the 5' RACE reads, TCRdb lists one entry per CDR3 protein, DNA absent. This repertoire includes roughly 170,000 distinct CDR3 sequences. Sample: blood. This sequence joins TRBV5-1 and TRBJ1-5. This TCR derives from a human donor with ulcerative colitis or Crohn's disease, or a healthy co-twin of an affected twin (not recorded which). CDR3 loop: CASSLSGSSNQPQHF.